The rows below give T cell receptor beta chains drawn from one sample of a study of post-analysis software for immune sequencing data. Each CDR3 protein gets one entry after TCRdb re-called the PCR reads with MiXCR. The repertoire holds some 190,000 distinct CDR3 sequences, over 25% seen once, with around 3.7% in the top ten. The specimen sequenced was blood. These receptors all come from a girl aged 2 to 17 with multiple sclerosis. The CDR3 runs from the conserved cysteine through the conserved F or W. D genes are given only for firm matches. Clone size, where shown, is once, few, many, or a class for clones that have expanded.

J gene: TRBJ2-2
clone size: .
V gene: TRBV3-1
CDR3 length: 16
D gene: .
CDR3 DNA: TGTGCCAGCAGCCAAATGAGGGGTGCGAACACCGGGGAGCTGTTTTTT
CDR3 protein: CASSQMRGANTGELFF

J gene: TRBJ2-1
clone size: many
V gene: TRBV20-1
CDR3 length: 17
D gene: TRBD1
CDR3 DNA: TGCAGTGCTATAAGCCAACGGGGCAGGGGGTCGTACAATGAGCAGTTCTTC
CDR3 protein: CSAISQRGRGSYNEQFF

J gene: TRBJ1-2
clone size: .
V gene: TRBV28
CDR3 length: 13
D gene: .
CDR3 DNA: TGTGCCGGTGAAACGACGGGGATCTATGGCTACACCTTC
CDR3 protein: CAGETTGIYGYTF

J gene: TRBJ1-2
clone size: .
V gene: TRBV2
CDR3 length: 13
D gene: TRBD1
CDR3 DNA: TGTGCCAGCAGCGAAGACAGGGCTGGAGGCTACACCTTC
CDR3 protein: CASSEDRAGGYTF

J gene: TRBJ2-1
clone size: many
V gene: TRBV20-1
CDR3 length: 15
D gene: .
CDR3 DNA: TGCAGTGGTAGTCCCGGGGCAAGCTCCTACAATGAGCAGTTCTTC
CDR3 protein: CSGSPGASSYNEQFF

J gene: TRBJ1-4
clone size: .
V gene: TRBV12-3/TRBV12-4
CDR3 length: 13
D gene: .
CDR3 DNA: TGTGCCAGCAGTCCACCCGGAGGCACGGGACTGTTTTTT
CDR3 protein: CASSPPGGTGLFF

J gene: TRBJ2-7
clone size: .
V gene: TRBV6-1
CDR3 length: 16
D gene: .
CDR3 DNA: TGTGCCAGCAAGGGGTTAGGGGGATATTTAACCTACGAGCAGTACTTC
CDR3 protein: CASKGLGGYLTYEQYF

J gene: TRBJ1-2
clone size: many
V gene: TRBV28
CDR3 length: 13
D gene: .
CDR3 DNA: TGTGCCAGTGAAACGACGGGGATCTATGGCTACACCTTC
CDR3 protein: CASETTGIYGYTF

J gene: TRBJ1-4
clone size: .
V gene: TRBV20-1
CDR3 length: 14
D gene: TRBD1
CDR3 DNA: TGCAGTGCTAACTATCGACAGGGGGCCGAAAAACTGTTTTTT
CDR3 protein: CSANYRQGAEKLFF

J gene: TRBJ2-7
clone size: few
V gene: TRBV18
CDR3 length: 14
D gene: .
CDR3 DNA: TGTGCCAGCTCACCCGCGGACAGTTTGGGAATCGTGTACTTC
CDR3 protein: CASSPADSLGIVYF

J gene: TRBJ2-7
clone size: few
V gene: TRBV3-1
CDR3 length: 13
D gene: .
CDR3 DNA: TGTGCCAGCAGCCAAGTCCGGGGGCACGAGCAGTACTTC
CDR3 protein: CASSQVRGHEQYF

J gene: TRBJ2-7
clone size: few
V gene: TRBV10-2
CDR3 length: 16
D gene: TRBD1
CDR3 DNA: TGCGCCAGCAGTGAGTCGTACGGGACAGGGACCTACGAGCAGTACTTC
CDR3 protein: CASSESYGTGTYEQYF

J gene: TRBJ2-1
clone size: few
V gene: TRBV5-1
CDR3 length: 15
D gene: .
CDR3 DNA: TGCGCCAGCAGCTTGGCCGACGGGAGAGTCAATGAGCAGTTCTTC
CDR3 protein: CASSLADGRVNEQFF

J gene: TRBJ2-7
clone size: .
V gene: TRBV6-2/TRBV6-3
CDR3 length: 14
D gene: .
CDR3 DNA: TGTGCCAGCAACTGGGCAGAAGTTTCCTACGAGCAGTACTTC
CDR3 protein: CASNWAEVSYEQYF

J gene: TRBJ1-1
clone size: few
V gene: TRBV6-6
CDR3 length: 15
D gene: TRBD1
CDR3 DNA: TGTGCCAGCAGTTACTTGACAGGGGCGCGTGATGAAGCTTTCTTT
CDR3 protein: CASSYLTGARDEAFF

J gene: TRBJ2-3
clone size: .
V gene: TRBV7-9
CDR3 length: 14
D gene: .
CDR3 DNA: TGTGCCGGCACCCGACGACAGGGCACAGATACGCAGTATTTT
CDR3 protein: CAGTRRQGTDTQYF

J gene: TRBJ2-3
clone size: once
V gene: TRBV12-3/TRBV12-4
CDR3 length: 16
D gene: TRBD2
CDR3 DNA: TGTGCCAGCAGTCCCGCCCTAGCGGGGGAACCAGATACGCAGTATTTT
CDR3 protein: CASSPALAGEPDTQYF

J gene: TRBJ2-1
clone size: many
V gene: TRBV12-3/TRBV12-4
CDR3 length: 13
D gene: .
CDR3 DNA: TGTGCCAGCAGTTTATTGTTCCGAAATGAGCAGTTCTTC
CDR3 protein: CASSLLFRNEQFF

J gene: TRBJ1-1
clone size: many
V gene: TRBV5-1
CDR3 length: 15
D gene: .
CDR3 DNA: TGCGCCAGCAGCTTCGTAGGGGGGCTGGGCACTGAAGCTTTCTTT
CDR3 protein: CASSFVGGLGTEAFF

J gene: TRBJ2-7
clone size: many
V gene: TRBV7-6
CDR3 length: 15
D gene: TRBD1
CDR3 DNA: TGTGCCAGCAGCAAACCCGGGACAGGGGTGGACGAGCAGTACTTC
CDR3 protein: CASSKPGTGVDEQYF

J gene: TRBJ1-3
clone size: .
V gene: TRBV5-1
CDR3 length: 15
D gene: .
CDR3 DNA: TGCGCCAGCAGCCCCAGGGCAGCTCACGGAAACACCATATATTTT
CDR3 protein: CASSPRAAHGNTIYF

J gene: TRBJ2-7
clone size: few
V gene: TRBV29-1
CDR3 length: 13
D gene: TRBD1
CDR3 DNA: TGCAGCGTTAGGGGGCTTGGTTGGTACGAGCAGTACTTC
CDR3 protein: CSVRGLGWYEQYF

J gene: TRBJ2-3
clone size: many
V gene: TRBV5-6
CDR3 length: 14
D gene: .
CDR3 DNA: TGTGCCAGCAGCTTGGTAATGCGCACAGATACGCAGTATTTT
CDR3 protein: CASSLVMRTDTQYF

J gene: TRBJ2-3
clone size: few
V gene: TRBV21-1
CDR3 length: 19
D gene: .
CDR3 DNA: TGTGCCAGCAGCAAAGGAAGCGGGGGACACATCTTCGCCACAGATACGCAGTATTTT
CDR3 protein: CASSKGSGGHIFATDTQYF

J gene: TRBJ2-3
clone size: .
V gene: TRBV5-1
CDR3 length: 15
D gene: TRBD1
CDR3 DNA: TGCGCCAGCAGCTTGGAAGGGGGCATTGGAGATACGCAGTATTTT
CDR3 protein: CASSLEGGIGDTQYF

J gene: TRBJ2-5
clone size: few
V gene: TRBV4-2
CDR3 length: 15
D gene: .
CDR3 DNA: TGTGCCAGCAGCCAAGACGTGACTAACCAAGAGACCCAGTACTTC
CDR3 protein: CASSQDVTNQETQYF

J gene: TRBJ2-2
clone size: .
V gene: TRBV2
CDR3 length: 13
D gene: TRBD2
CDR3 DNA: TGTGCCAGCAGAGACAGCGGGGGCGGGGAGCTGTTTTTT
CDR3 protein: CASRDSGGGELFF

J gene: TRBJ2-5
clone size: many
V gene: TRBV29-1
CDR3 length: 14
D gene: TRBD1
CDR3 DNA: TGCAGCGCCAGGGACAGGGGGGTTCGAGAGACCCAGTACTTC
CDR3 protein: CSARDRGVRETQYF

J gene: TRBJ2-1
clone size: .
V gene: TRBV12-3/TRBV12-4
CDR3 length: 13
D gene: TRBD1
CDR3 DNA: TGTGCCAGCAGACTGACAGGGGGCTATGAGCAGTTCTTC
CDR3 protein: CASRLTGGYEQFF

J gene: TRBJ1-2
clone size: .
V gene: TRBV5-1
CDR3 length: 14
D gene: .
CDR3 DNA: TGCGCCAGCAGCTACGATGGACAGACGAGTGGCTACACCTTC
CDR3 protein: CASSYDGQTSGYTF

J gene: TRBJ1-2
clone size: many
V gene: TRBV9
CDR3 length: 17
D gene: .
CDR3 DNA: TGTGCCAGCAGCGGACGGGTGGGTGCCTATTCTAACTATGGCTACACCTTC
CDR3 protein: CASSGRVGAYSNYGYTF

J gene: TRBJ1-5
clone size: .
V gene: TRBV21-1
CDR3 length: 18
D gene: .
CDR3 DNA: TGTGCCAGCAGCAAAGATTTTAACAGGGAGGGTAGCAATCAGCCCCAGCATTTT
CDR3 protein: CASSKDFNREGSNQPQHF

J gene: TRBJ2-7
clone size: many
V gene: TRBV5-1
CDR3 length: 18
D gene: .
CDR3 DNA: TGCGCCAGCAGCTTGGCCCGTCGTTTCGGGGGAAACTCCTGCGAGCAGTACTTC
CDR3 protein: CASSLARRFGGNSCEQYF

J gene: TRBJ1-2
clone size: .
V gene: TRBV11-1
CDR3 length: 18
D gene: .
CDR3 DNA: TGTGCCAGCAGCTTAGCGCTTAGGGCGTTACAGGGAAACTATGGCTACACCTTC
CDR3 protein: CASSLALRALQGNYGYTF

J gene: TRBJ1-2
clone size: .
V gene: TRBV5-1
CDR3 length: 14
D gene: .
CDR3 DNA: TGCGCCAGCAGCTGGGACGGGAGAGCCTCTGGCTACACCTTC
CDR3 protein: CASSWDGRASGYTF

J gene: TRBJ2-7
clone size: many
V gene: TRBV3-1
CDR3 length: 16
D gene: .
CDR3 DNA: TGTGCCAGCAGCGAGGGGGGAGGTAGTTGGTCCTACGAGCAGTACTTC
CDR3 protein: CASSEGGGSWSYEQYF

J gene: TRBJ1-2
clone size: .
V gene: TRBV7-3
CDR3 length: 12
D gene: .
CDR3 DNA: TGTGCCAGCAGCTTATTAGGGACTGGCTACACCTTC
CDR3 protein: CASSLLGTGYTF

J gene: TRBJ1-2
clone size: .
V gene: TRBV30
CDR3 length: 14
D gene: .
CDR3 DNA: TGTGCCTGGAGTGTACTGAGAGCTAACTATGGCTACACCTTC
CDR3 protein: CAWSVLRANYGYTF

J gene: TRBJ2-1
clone size: few
V gene: TRBV7-2
CDR3 length: 17
D gene: TRBD1
CDR3 DNA: TGTGCCAGCAGACCCCTTAAGGACAGGGACAAATACAATGAGCAGTTCTTC
CDR3 protein: CASRPLKDRDKYNEQFF

J gene: TRBJ1-5
clone size: .
V gene: TRBV18
CDR3 length: 16
D gene: .
CDR3 DNA: TGTGCCAGCTCACCGGGCAGCCACTATAGCAATCAGCCCCAGCATTTT
CDR3 protein: CASSPGSHYSNQPQHF

J gene: TRBJ2-7
clone size: once
V gene: TRBV11-2
CDR3 length: 14
D gene: .
CDR3 DNA: TGTGCCAGCAGCGTGGGATCTTCCTACAATGAGCAGTACTTC
CDR3 protein: CASSVGSSYNEQYF

J gene: TRBJ2-5
clone size: .
V gene: TRBV6-2/TRBV6-3
CDR3 length: 14
D gene: .
CDR3 DNA: TGTGCCAGCAGACCGGGACACAACCAAGAGACCCAGTACTTC
CDR3 protein: CASRPGHNQETQYF

J gene: TRBJ1-2
clone size: many
V gene: TRBV7-2
CDR3 length: 10
D gene: .
CDR3 DNA: TGTGCCAACGACTACTATGGCTACACCTTC
CDR3 protein: CANDYYGYTF

J gene: TRBJ2-7
clone size: .
V gene: TRBV7-9
CDR3 length: 15
D gene: TRBD1
CDR3 DNA: TGTGCCAGCAGCATTTCCGGGGACAGCTCCTACGAGCAGTACTTC
CDR3 protein: CASSISGDSSYEQYF

J gene: TRBJ2-7
clone size: .
V gene: TRBV7-9
CDR3 length: 17
D gene: TRBD2
CDR3 DNA: TGTGCCAGCAGCGGTACCCATGGGCTAGCGGCCAGCAATGAGCAGTACTTC
CDR3 protein: CASSGTHGLAASNEQYF

J gene: TRBJ2-4
clone size: .
V gene: TRBV18
CDR3 length: 13
D gene: .
CDR3 DNA: TGTGCCAGCTCACAGGCTATGTTGAACATTCAGTACTTC
CDR3 protein: CASSQAMLNIQYF

J gene: TRBJ1-1
clone size: .
V gene: TRBV28
CDR3 length: 14
D gene: .
CDR3 DNA: TGTGCCAGCAGTTCCCCCCATATGGGCACTGAAGCTTTCTTT
CDR3 protein: CASSSPHMGTEAFF

J gene: TRBJ1-6
clone size: .
V gene: TRBV12-3/TRBV12-4
CDR3 length: 14
D gene: .
CDR3 DNA: TGTGCCAGCAGTTTAAGGGCCCCACCTTCCCCCCTCCACTTT
CDR3 protein: CASSLRAPPSPLHF

J gene: TRBJ2-7
clone size: .
V gene: TRBV20-1
CDR3 length: 12
D gene: .
CDR3 DNA: TGCAGTGCTAGAGTTAGGGGCTACGAGCAGTACTTC
CDR3 protein: CSARVRGYEQYF

J gene: TRBJ2-3
clone size: .
V gene: TRBV7-9
CDR3 length: 16
D gene: TRBD2
CDR3 DNA: TGTGCCAGCAGCTCGTTCGGGGCGGGGGACACAGATACGCAGTATTTT
CDR3 protein: CASSSFGAGDTDTQYF

J gene: TRBJ2-3
clone size: .
V gene: TRBV27
CDR3 length: 11
D gene: .
CDR3 DNA: TGTGCCAGCAGTCTCTATGAGATGCAGTATTTT
CDR3 protein: CASSLYEMQYF

J gene: TRBJ1-5
clone size: .
V gene: TRBV20-1
CDR3 length: 16
D gene: .
CDR3 DNA: TGCAGTGCTCAGGGCCAGGGGAATCGAGGCAATCAGCCCCAGCATTTT
CDR3 protein: CSAQGQGNRGNQPQHF

J gene: TRBJ1-2
clone size: .
V gene: TRBV27
CDR3 length: 14
D gene: .
CDR3 DNA: TGTGCCAGCACCCAGCCGGGTCAGCTCTATGGCTACACCTTC
CDR3 protein: CASTQPGQLYGYTF

J gene: TRBJ2-3
clone size: few
V gene: TRBV12-3/TRBV12-4
CDR3 length: 15
D gene: TRBD1
CDR3 DNA: TGTGCCAGCAGTTTAGCCAGGGGGCTTATAGATACGCAGTATTTT
CDR3 protein: CASSLARGLIDTQYF

J gene: TRBJ1-1
clone size: .
V gene: TRBV28
CDR3 length: 12
D gene: .
CDR3 DNA: TGTGCCAGCAATAATCCCGGGACAGAAGCTTTCTTT
CDR3 protein: CASNNPGTEAFF

J gene: TRBJ2-7
clone size: many
V gene: TRBV3-1
CDR3 length: 12
D gene: .
CDR3 DNA: TGTGCCAGCAGCCAAGTTTATGGAGAGCAGTACTTC
CDR3 protein: CASSQVYGEQYF

J gene: TRBJ1-6
clone size: .
V gene: TRBV28
CDR3 length: 12
D gene: .
CDR3 DNA: TGTGCCAGCAGCCGGACAGATTCACCCCTCCACTTT
CDR3 protein: CASSRTDSPLHF

J gene: TRBJ2-1
clone size: many
V gene: TRBV5-1
CDR3 length: 13
D gene: .
CDR3 DNA: TGCGCCAGCAGCCCCGTCGAAGGCAATGAGCAGTTCTTC
CDR3 protein: CASSPVEGNEQFF

J gene: TRBJ1-2
clone size: many
V gene: TRBV6-2/TRBV6-3
CDR3 length: 14
D gene: TRBD1
CDR3 DNA: TGTGCCAGCAGTTCCTTCGACAGGGGTTTTGGCTACACCTTC
CDR3 protein: CASSSFDRGFGYTF